One and the same sample provided the 14 T cell receptor beta chains below, sequenced in a study of CD8+ T cells in alopecia areata (dated by TCRdb to between 2017 and 2018). Libraries were made using the immunoSEQ multiplex PCR assay. For TCR sequencing, RNA was extracted from every sample and reverse transcribed into cDNA to serve as template. TCRdb stores this immuneACCESS table with in-frame sequences only. Part of the clones is absent; in the studies checked, under half of the shortfall reflects unresolved V genes, and no reason is known for the rest. For this sample the table gives 120,000 or so clones, of which less than 80% were detected only once. The ten largest clones represent around 2.7% of the sample. Material: CD4+ T cells sorted from blood. The receptors were sampled from a human donor in good health.

The chain has TRBV15 and TRBJ1-6; tentative D call: TRBD1 (5 bases). Trimming removed 0 bases from V and 12 bases from J, with 9 bases in between. This CDR3 has 13 residues. Per the germline V gene, CDR1 is LNHNV and CDR2 is YYDKDF (reference sequence). CDR3 protein: CATSRDWTQPLHF. CDR3 nucleotide sequence: TGTGCCACCAGCAGAGATTGGACACAACCCCTCCACTTT.

The rearrangement joins TRBV28 to TRBJ2-2; 8 bases agree with TRBD1. CDR1 and CDR2 from the germline V gene are MDHEN and SYDVKM. V gave up 2 bases and J gave up 6 bases; unmatched junction bases: 8. CDR3 size: 16 residues. This CDR3 is CASSLRQGAGPGELFF. The DNA of the CDR3 is TGTGCCAGCAGTTTAAGGCAGGGGGCAGGTCCCGGGGAGCTGTTTTTT. The whole variable domain, filled in from reference TRBV28 and TRBJ2-2, reads DVKVTQSSRYLVKRTGEKVFLECVQDMDHENMFWYRQDPGLGLRLIYFSYDVKMKEKGDIPEGYSVSREKKERFSLILESASTNQTSMYLCASSLRQGAGPGELFFGEGSRLTVL.

The table lists this clone with a few counts. This chain links TRBV9 with TRBJ1-2, with D possibly being TRBD1 (6 bases). The V gene's germline CDR1 is SGDLS and CDR2 YYNGEE. Between the trimmed V and J ends, which lost 4 bases and 2 bases, there was a span of 15 bases. The CDR3 loop spans 15 amino acids. CDR3 protein: CASSRQQGRNYGYTF. CDR3 DNA sequence: TGTGCCAGCAGCCGCCAGCAGGGGAGAAACTATGGCTACACCTTC. Full variable domain (rest looked up from reference TRBV9 and TRBJ1-2): DSGVTQTPKHLITATGQRVTLRCSPRSGDLSVYWYQQSLDQGLQFLIQYYNGEERAKGNILERFSAQQFPDLHSELNLSSLELGDSALYFCASSRQQGRNYGYTFGSGTRLTVV.

This chain joins TRBV25-1 and TRBJ2-3; TRBD1 aligns across 10 bases. The CDR3 is made up of 17 amino acids. V trimming: 3 bases; J trimming: 1 base; junction bases outside the gene matches: 7. Germline CDR1 reads MGHDK; CDR2 reads SYGVNS. The CDR3 nucleotides read TGTGCCAGCAGTGATCCCGCCGGGACAGGGGGCACAGATACGCAGTATTTT. Its protein is CASSDPAGTGGTDTQYF.

This chain links TRBV29-1 with TRBJ1-1; D unclear. The CDR3 spans 13 residues. V lost 4 bases to trimming and J lost 0 bases, with 9 bases between them. Per the germline V gene, CDR1 is SQVTM and CDR2 is ANQGSEA. For the CDR3, the DNA is TGCAGCGTTGTTCGCATGATGAACACTGAAGCTTTCTTT. Its protein product is CSVVRMMNTEAFF.

V and J are TRBV25-1 and TRBJ2-5, with a weak D call TRBD2 (6 bases). V lost 2 bases and J lost 3, with 13 bases in between. The CDR3 is made up of 15 amino acids. Per the germline V gene, CDR1 is MGHDK and CDR2 is SYGVNS. This chain's CDR3 is CASSERGAGKETQYF. The CDR3 nucleotides are TGTGCCAGCAGTGAACGCGGGGCAGGGAAAGAGACCCAGTACTTC.

The chain has TRBV5-1 and TRBJ1-2; maybe TRBD1 (5 bases). Germline V gene data show CDR1 as SGHRS and CDR2 as YFSETQ. The length of the CDR3 is 15 residues. Trimming stripped 4 bases from V and 1 base from J, with 14 bases between. CDR3: CASSTRDGDNYGYTF. The CDR3 DNA reads TGCGCCAGCAGCACCCGGGACGGAGATAACTATGGCTACACCTTC.

This chain uses TRBV29-1 with TRBJ1-1; weak D call: TRBD1 (5 bases). Germline V gene lookup returns CDR1 SQVTM and CDR2 ANQGSEA. V was trimmed by 1 base and J by 8 bases, leaving 11 bases between them. The CDR3 consists of 12 residues. The chain's CDR3 is CSVEAAGLEAFF. For the CDR3, the DNA is TGCAGCGTTGAAGCGGCGGGGCTCGAAGCTTTCTTT.

The V call is TRBV5-1, the J call TRBJ1-1, with a tentative D call TRBD1 (5 bases). V dropped 0 bases and J dropped 1 base, with 10 bases sitting between them. Germline V gene sequence: CDR1 SGHRS, CDR2 YFSETQ. The CDR3 totals 15 residues. The CDR3 nucleotides are TGCGCCAGCAGCTTGGAAGGGGCTAGGAACACTGAAGCTTTCTTT. This sequence encodes CASSLEGARNTEAFF.

Concerning this clone: The same CDR3 arises from other DNA sequences in this sample as well. This rearrangement joins TRBV29-1 to TRBJ2-1; no reliable D call. Germline loops: CDR1 SQVTM, CDR2 ANQGSEA. CDR3 length equals 11 residues. V lost 6 bases to trimming and J lost 2 bases, with 5 bases between them. This chain's CDR3 is CSVDPYNEQFF. The CDR3 DNA reads as TGCAGCGTGGACCCCTACAATGAGCAGTTCTTC.

The count of this clone is one. The chain couples TRBV29-1 to TRBJ1-1; tentatively, D is TRBD1 (6 bases). CDR3 size: 13 residues. The V end was cut by 6 bases, the J end by 2 bases, with 13 bases between. Germline V gene data show CDR1 as SQVTM and CDR2 as ANQGSEA. CDR3 in amino acids: CSVKQGPNTEAFF. The DNA for the CDR3 is TGCAGCGTGAAACAGGGCCCCAACACTGAAGCTTTCTTT.

The rearrangement links TRBV6-1 to TRBJ2-6; D is possibly TRBD1 (5 bases). The CDR3 is made up of 14 amino acids. Trimming shortened V by 8 bases and J by 0 bases, and 8 bases separated the two germline ends. CDR1 and CDR2 (germline): MNHNS, SASEGT. This chain's CDR3 is CASVRGSGANVLTF. CDR3 DNA sequence: TGTGCCAGCGTAAGGGGCTCTGGGGCCAACGTCCTGACTTTC.

The chain is built from TRBV7-2 and TRBJ2-5; no clear D gene. The V and J ends lost 5 bases and 0 bases respectively, with 4 bases between them. CDR3 size: 12 residues. Germline V lookup: CDR1 SGHTA, CDR2 FQGNSA. This CDR3 reads CASSRDQETQYF. The CDR3 DNA is TGTGCCAGCAGCCGGGACCAAGAGACCCAGTACTTC. Based on the CDR3 plus reference TRBV7-2 and TRBJ2-5, the full variable domain is GAGVSQSPSNKVTEKGKDVELRCDPISGHTALYWYRQSLGQGLEFLIYFQGNSAPDKSGLPSDRFSAERTGGSVSTLTIQRTQQEDSAVYLCASSRDQETQYFGPGTRLLVL.

The table lists this clone with a few counts. This sequence joins TRBV29-1 and TRBJ1-1; D is ambiguous. V was pared by 6 bases and J by 5 bases, with 19 bases between. CDR1 and CDR2 (germline): SQVTM, ANQGSEA. The CDR3 is 14 amino acids. Written as DNA, the CDR3 is TGCAGCGTGGGCCCGGGAATTAGAGGGACTGAAGCTTTCTTT. This codes for CSVGPGIRGTEAFF. The variable domain in full, with the rest retrieved from reference TRBV29-1 and TRBJ1-1, is SAVISQKPSRDICQRGTSLTIQCQVDSQVTMMFWYRQQPGQSLTLIATANQGSEATYESGFVIDKFPISRPNLTFSTLTVSNMSPEDSSIYLCSVGPGIRGTEAFFGQGTRLTVV.